The rows below give T cell receptor beta chains drawn from one sample of a study of blood T cells in healthy people across ages. TCRdb ran MiXCR on the 5' RACE reads and lists one entry per CDR3 protein. The repertoire holds around 580,000 distinct CDR3 sequences, with 47% as singletons. Source material: blood. The receptors were sampled from an older man in good health. Each CDR3 is given with its conserved first and last residue. The order of the fields is clone size, J gene, D gene, V gene, CDR3 protein, CDR3 DNA. The D gene is left open where the match is weak. Clone size is not always given. Where it is, it says once, few, many or a class for expanded clones.

clone_size: .
j_call: TRBJ2-5
d_call: .
v_call: TRBV7-9
cdr3_aa: CASSLGTGNGETQYF
cdr3_nt: TGTGCCAGCAGCTTAGGCACAGGGAATGGAGAGACCCAGTACTTC

clone_size: few
j_call: TRBJ1-2
d_call: .
v_call: TRBV28
cdr3_aa: CASSLVQGGNYGYTF
cdr3_nt: TGTGCCAGCAGTTTGGTACAGGGCGGCAACTATGGCTACACCTTC

clone_size: few
j_call: TRBJ2-1
d_call: .
v_call: TRBV4-2
cdr3_aa: CASSQDSTLNNEQFF
cdr3_nt: TGTGCCAGCAGCCAAGATTCCACGCTCAACAATGAGCAGTTCTTC

clone_size: .
j_call: TRBJ2-2
d_call: TRBD1
v_call: TRBV6-6
cdr3_aa: CASSFSQGAETGELFF
cdr3_nt: TGTGCCAGCAGTTTTTCACAGGGGGCGGAAACCGGGGAGCTGTTTTTT

clone_size: .
j_call: TRBJ2-7
d_call: TRBD2
v_call: TRBV12-3/TRBV12-4
cdr3_aa: CASSLRRAGFYEQYF
cdr3_nt: TGTGCCAGCAGCCTGAGGCGAGCGGGATTCTACGAGCAGTACTTC

clone_size: .
j_call: TRBJ2-1
d_call: TRBD2
v_call: TRBV6-5
cdr3_aa: CASSLTSGGFNEQFF
cdr3_nt: TGTGCCAGCAGCCTTACTAGCGGGGGGTTCAATGAGCAGTTCTTC

clone_size: .
j_call: TRBJ1-6
d_call: TRBD1
v_call: TRBV10-3
cdr3_aa: CAISGGGNSNSPLHF
cdr3_nt: TGTGCCATCAGTGGAGGGGGCAATTCGAATTCACCCCTCCACTTT

clone_size: few
j_call: TRBJ2-3
d_call: .
v_call: TRBV6-2/TRBV6-3
cdr3_aa: CASSLQGRATDTQYF
cdr3_nt: TGTGCCAGCAGCCTACAGGGTCGGGCGACAGATACGCAGTATTTT

clone_size: .
j_call: TRBJ1-5
d_call: .
v_call: TRBV6-5
cdr3_aa: CASQVTSNQPRHF
cdr3_nt: TGTGCCAGCCAGGTAACCAGCAATCAGCCCCGGCATTTT

clone_size: .
j_call: TRBJ2-7
d_call: .
v_call: TRBV20-1
cdr3_aa: CSASDSPYEQYF
cdr3_nt: TGCAGTGCTAGTGACAGCCCCTACGAGCAGTACTTC

clone_size: few
j_call: TRBJ2-5
d_call: TRBD2
v_call: TRBV7-2
cdr3_aa: CASSPRTSSQETQYF
cdr3_nt: TGTGCCAGCAGCCCGCGGACTAGCTCCCAAGAGACCCAGTACTTC

clone_size: .
j_call: TRBJ2-1
d_call: .
v_call: TRBV6-2/TRBV6-3
cdr3_aa: CVGSYPRGSYNEQFF
cdr3_nt: TGTGTCGGCAGTTACCCTAGGGGCTCCTACAATGAGCAGTTCTTC

clone_size: many
j_call: TRBJ2-3
d_call: .
v_call: TRBV7-2
cdr3_aa: CASSLQGGGSLDTQYF
cdr3_nt: TGTGCCAGCAGCCTACAGGGAGGCGGTTCCCTAGATACGCAGTATTTT

clone_size: .
j_call: TRBJ2-1
d_call: .
v_call: TRBV30
cdr3_aa: CAWADYNEQFF
cdr3_nt: TGTGCCTGGGCTGACTACAATGAGCAGTTCTTC

clone_size: .
j_call: TRBJ1-1
d_call: .
v_call: TRBV29-1
cdr3_aa: CSVVREGAFF
cdr3_nt: TGCAGCGTTGTAAGAGAAGGAGCTTTCTTT

clone_size: .
j_call: TRBJ2-1
d_call: .
v_call: TRBV14
cdr3_aa: CASSQDWTRDGEQFF
cdr3_nt: TGTGCCAGCAGCCAAGATTGGACTCGCGATGGAGAGCAGTTCTTC

clone_size: few
j_call: TRBJ2-5
d_call: .
v_call: TRBV3-1
cdr3_aa: CASSQPSAEETQYF
cdr3_nt: TGTGCCAGCAGCCAACCTAGCGCCGAAGAGACCCAGTACTTC

clone_size: .
j_call: TRBJ2-1
d_call: TRBD2
v_call: TRBV6-2/TRBV6-3
cdr3_aa: CASSYQTGSGSSYNEQFF
cdr3_nt: TGTGCCAGCAGTTATCAGACAGGTAGCGGGAGCTCCTACAATGAGCAGTTCTTC

clone_size: .
j_call: TRBJ2-1
d_call: TRBD2
v_call: TRBV20-1
cdr3_aa: CSATWSGRLYNEQFF
cdr3_nt: TGCAGTGCTACGTGGAGCGGGAGGTTGTACAATGAGCAGTTCTTC

clone_size: .
j_call: TRBJ1-5
d_call: .
v_call: TRBV10-3
cdr3_aa: CAISESQGSNQPQHF
cdr3_nt: TGTGCCATCAGTGAGTCCCAGGGGTCCAATCAGCCCCAGCATTTT

clone_size: many
j_call: TRBJ1-1
d_call: .
v_call: TRBV6-6
cdr3_aa: CATKVGQYTEAFF
cdr3_nt: TGTGCCACCAAAGTGGGGCAGTACACTGAAGCTTTCTTT

clone_size: many
j_call: TRBJ2-3
d_call: .
v_call: TRBV6-6
cdr3_aa: CATYRLPSTDTQYF
cdr3_nt: TGTGCCACCTACAGGCTTCCTAGCACAGATACGCAGTATTTT

clone_size: many
j_call: TRBJ1-1
d_call: .
v_call: TRBV29-1
cdr3_aa: CSVASGLNTEAFF
cdr3_nt: TGCAGCGTTGCGTCAGGGTTGAACACTGAAGCTTTCTTT

clone_size: .
j_call: TRBJ2-3
d_call: TRBD2
v_call: TRBV5-5
cdr3_aa: CASSRQRTSIGDTQYF
cdr3_nt: TGTGCCAGCAGCCGTCAGCGGACTAGCATCGGAGATACGCAGTATTTT

clone_size: few
j_call: TRBJ2-6
d_call: .
v_call: TRBV25-1
cdr3_aa: CASNEGSGANVLTF
cdr3_nt: TGTGCCAGCAACGAGGGGTCTGGGGCCAACGTCCTGACTTTC

clone_size: .
j_call: TRBJ1-5
d_call: .
v_call: TRBV6-6
cdr3_aa: CASSLSSGNQPQHF
cdr3_nt: TGTGCCAGCAGTTTGAGTTCGGGCAATCAGCCCCAGCATTTT